This T cell receptor beta chain is drawn from a study of CD8+CD57+ T cells in acquired aplastic anemia. Sequencing involved patients with CD8+CD57+ cell expansion previously shown by flow cytometry. Genomic DNA was employed as the template in profiling TCR beta VDJ and CDR3. TCRdb processed the reads anew with MiXCR; each CDR3 protein has one entry. The table shows some 200,000 distinct CDR3 sequences, with approximately 48% occurring only once. With 5 bases removed from V and 3 bases from J, the gap between germline ends came to 8 bases. Germline CDR1 and CDR2: SEHNR and FQNEAQ (reference sequence). The CDR3 spans 13 residues. In this sample, this clonotype turned up many times.

The origin of this receptor is a human donor with aplastic anemia. Sample: sorted CD4+, CD8+, or CD8+CD57+ T cells (not recorded which) from PBMCs. V and J are TRBV7-9 and TRBJ1-3, with D tentatively TRBD1 (5 bases). The CDR3 DNA follows: TGTGCCAGCAGCCAGGGATATGGAAACACCATATATTTT. Translated, it gives CASSQGYGNTIYF.